The 29 T cell receptor beta chains below come from one sample, sequenced in a study of blood T cell repertoires in COVID-19. The repertoire was sequenced with immunoSEQ multiplex PCR; TCRdb's copy has only in-frame clones and lacks some. Of some 100,000 clones detected, 75% to 90% appear once; the ten largest clones hold 3% to 4%. Sequencing was performed on peripheral blood. These receptors were taken from a woman aged 70 to 79 with acute or convalescent COVID-19.

The V call is TRBV4-1, the J call TRBJ2-7; 12 bases fit TRBD1. V shed 3 bases, J shed 3 bases, and the junction held 12 bases outside the gene matches. Germline CDR1 is MGHRA and CDR2 is YSYEKL. This CDR3 comprises 18 residues. The DNA for the CDR3 is TGCGCCAGCAGCCATATCGGGACAGGGGGCGGCTTCCTCTACGAGCAGTACTTC. Translating it yields CASSHIGTGGGFLYEQYF.

This clone was seen just once. The chain joins TRBV19 to TRBJ1-1, with D possibly matching TRBD1 (5 bases). Germline CDR1 LNHDA, CDR2 SQIVND (reference sequence). The V and J ends lost 3 bases and 1 base respectively, with 12 bases between them. The CDR3 has 15 amino acids. This CDR3 is CASSMQGPGNTEAFF. The CDR3, as DNA: TGTGCCAGTAGTATGCAGGGTCCAGGGAACACTGAAGCTTTCTTT.

The rearrangement joins TRBV5-4 to TRBJ2-5, with TRBD2 matching over 13 bases. CDR1 is SGHNT and CDR2 is YYREEE in the germline V gene (reference sequence). This CDR3 has 17 residues. V gave up 4 bases and J gave up 6 bases; unmatched junction bases: 12. CDR3 in amino acids: CASSGGTSGISRKTQYF. The CDR3, as DNA: TGTGCCAGCAGCGGAGGGACTAGCGGGATATCACGGAAGACCCAGTACTTC. Based on the CDR3 plus reference TRBV5-4 and TRBJ2-5, the full variable domain is ETGVTQSPTHLIKTRGQQVTLRCSSQSGHNTVSWYQQALGQGPQFIFQYYREEENGRGNFPPRFSGLQFPNYSSELNVNALELDDSALYLCASSGGTSGISRKTQYFGPGTRLLVL.

This clone was counted once. The gene calls are TRBV19 and TRBJ1-1; 8 bases map to TRBD1. With 1 base clipped from V and 3 bases from J, the junction kept 10 bases outside the gene matches. Germline CDR1 is LNHDA and CDR2 is SQIVND (reference sequence). The CDR3 loop spans 17 amino acids. CDR3 sequence reads: CASSIGRGTGWYTEAFF. CDR3 nucleotides: TGTGCCAGTAGTATAGGGCGGGGGACAGGTTGGTACACTGAAGCTTTCTTT.

The chain uses TRBV2 and TRBJ1-6; D is unresolved. The CDR3 is 15 residues long. Germline V gene sequence: CDR1 SNHLY, CDR2 FYNNEI. V was clipped by 5 bases and J by 6 bases, with 14 bases between them. In DNA, the CDR3 is TGTGCCAGCAGTCCCCGGTGGAGCTTTAATTCACCCCTCCACTTT. Protein product: CASSPRWSFNSPLHF.

The CDR3 protein is CASSQFLAGGKETQYF. CDR3 coding DNA: TGTGCCAGCAGCCAATTCTTGGCGGGAGGGAAAGAGACCCAGTACTTC. This chain uses TRBV4-2 with TRBJ2-5, with TRBD2 identical over 9 bases. The CDR3 runs to 16 residues. Germline trimming cut 2 bases from V and 3 bases from J; bases unmatched to any gene: 7. Germline V CDR1 and CDR2: LGHNA, YNFKEQ.

The genes are TRBV19 and TRBJ2-7; 7 bases agree with TRBD1. Germline CDR1 reads LNHDA; CDR2 reads SQIVND (reference sequence). The CDR3 covers 12 residues. The V segment lost 5 bases and the J segment 3 bases; nucleotides outside the gene matches: 1. As DNA, the CDR3 is TGTGCCAGTAGTTCAGGGGGCTACGAGCAGTACTTC. This sequence encodes CASSSGGYEQYF.

The CDR3 coding sequence is TGTGCCAGCATAGGAGGGGGACTAAACACTGAAGCTTTCTTT. This sequence encodes CASIGGGLNTEAFF. The chain carries TRBV2 and TRBJ1-1; D may be TRBD1 (6 bases). CDR1 and CDR2 (germline): SNHLY, FYNNEI. The CDR3 runs to 14 residues. Trimming removed 7 bases from V and 2 bases from J, with 14 bases in between.

Remarks on this clone: This sample also contains other DNA sequences that code for the same CDR3. The chain carries TRBV5-1 and TRBJ2-1; 8 bases map to TRBD2. The germline V gene has CDR1 SGHRS and CDR2 YFSETQ. V was clipped by 4 bases and J by 0 bases; unmatched bases: 3. The CDR3 totals 15 residues. This CDR3 is CASSHSGSSYNEQFF. The CDR3 DNA reads TGCGCCAGCAGCCACAGCGGGAGCTCCTACAATGAGCAGTTCTTC.

The count of this clone is one. J is TRBJ1-6 and V is TRBV28; TRBD1 agrees at 10 bases. CDR3 size: 16 residues. V gave up 5 bases and J gave up 7 bases; unmatched junction bases: 8. Germline V gene data show CDR1 as MDHEN and CDR2 as SYDVKM. The CDR3: CASSTLGTGANSPLHF. Here the CDR3 DNA reads TGTGCCAGCAGTACCCTAGGGACAGGGGCAAATTCACCCCTCCACTTT.

The CDR3 DNA reads as TGTGCCACCAGTGATTTCGGGGGGGACAGTACTAGCACAGATACGCAGTATTTT. Translated: CATSDFGGDSTSTDTQYF. The chain carries TRBV24-1 and TRBJ2-3, with TRBD2 as a possible D gene (8 bases). The germline V and J ends were trimmed by 1 base and 0 bases, with 16 bases remaining between them. Germline loops: CDR1 KGHDR, CDR2 SFDVKD. This CDR3 is 18 amino acids long.

The gene calls are TRBV19 and TRBJ2-3; no definite D call. V was pared by 6 bases and J by 0 bases, with 19 bases between. The CDR3 consists of 17 residues. Per germline, CDR1 LNHDA and CDR2 SQIVND (reference sequence). This CDR3 reads CASSPLSGPASTDTQYF. The CDR3, as DNA: TGTGCCAGTAGCCCCTTATCAGGCCCTGCTAGCACAGATACGCAGTATTTT.

With regard to this clone: The sample carries other DNA sequences with the same CDR3. V gene TRBV19 combines with J gene TRBJ2-3, with 7 positions matching TRBD1. The CDR3 sequence is 15 residues long. Per germline, CDR1 LNHDA and CDR2 SQIVND (reference sequence). V lost 3 bases to trimming and J lost 0 bases; unmatched junction nucleotides: 3. CDR3 nucleotides: TGTGCCAGTAGTATCGGGACAGCTAGCACAGATACGCAGTATTTT. The encoded protein is CASSIGTASTDTQYF.

CDR3 protein: CASSLAWASGTNEAFF. Written as DNA, the CDR3 is TGTGCCAGCAGCTTAGCTTGGGCCTCCGGCACGAATGAAGCTTTCTTT. The chain uses TRBV7-9 and TRBJ1-1; D gene uncertain. V lost 0 bases to trimming and J lost 7 bases, with 18 bases between them. CDR1 and CDR2 from the germline V gene are SEHNR and FQNEAQ (reference sequence). The CDR3 totals 16 residues.

This CDR3 reads CASSQSPAGGYGYTF. The CDR3 nucleotides are TGTGCCAGCAGCCAAAGCCCCGCGGGCGGGTATGGCTACACCTTC. V and J are TRBV3-1 (or the pseudogene TRBV3-2) and TRBJ1-2; D remains ambiguous. The CDR3 spans 15 residues. V lost 2 bases, J lost 5 bases, and 15 bases lay in between. Germline V lookup: CDR1 LGHDT, CDR2 YNNKEL (reference sequence).

The chain couples TRBV6-5 to TRBJ1-1; 9 bases align to TRBD1. J lost 3 bases, V lost 4 bases, and 9 bases had no gene match. CDR1 is MNHEY, CDR2 SVGAGI, per germline. The CDR3 runs 16 residues. The CDR3, as DNA: TGTGCCAGCAGTTCGGACAGGGGATTTGCGGACACTGAAGCTTTCTTT. Protein product: CASSSDRGFADTEAFF.

This rearrangement joins TRBV3-1 (or the pseudogene TRBV3-2) to TRBJ2-5, with D possibly being TRBD1 (5 bases). Trimming pared 4 bases from V and 7 bases from J, leaving 16 bases between. CDR3 length: 14 amino acids. Germline lookup yields CDR1 LGHDT and CDR2 YNNKEL (reference sequence). In DNA form, the CDR3 reads TGTGCCAGCAGCCCCCCGTCAGGGCTTGCGACCCAGTACTTC. Amino acid sequence: CASSPPSGLATQYF.

V and J are TRBV5-1 and TRBJ1-5; TRBD1 matches 10 bases. The CDR3 length is 14 residues. The germline V gene encodes CDR1 SGHRS and CDR2 YFSETQ. The junction had 9 bases not matched to a gene; V was cut back by 4 bases and J by 11 bases. This CDR3 is CASSEGTGASAQHF. CDR3 nucleotide sequence: TGCGCCAGCAGCGAGGGGACAGGGGCCTCGGCCCAGCATTTT.

V usage is TRBV13 and J usage is TRBJ2-7; 10 bases match TRBD2. CDR1 PRHDT and CDR2 FYEKMQ come from the germline V gene (reference sequence). This CDR3 is 17 amino acids long. Losses at the gene ends were 4 bases for V and 5 bases for J; bases not matched to a gene: 14. In DNA form, the CDR3 reads TGTGCCAGCAGCTCGCTAGCGGGAGCACAACTCTTGGACGAGCAGTACTTC. It translates to CASSSLAGAQLLDEQYF.

The chain links TRBV28 to TRBJ1-6, with D possibly matching TRBD1 (6 bases). CDR1 and CDR2 from the germline V gene are MDHEN and SYDVKM. This CDR3 is 14 amino acids long. Trimming removed 6 bases at V and 8 bases at J, with 14 bases between. The CDR3 nucleotides read TGTGCCAGCAGAGGGACACCCCTTCATTCACCCCTCCACTTT. It is translated as CASRGTPLHSPLHF.

The genes are TRBV6-5 and TRBJ2-5, with D perhaps TRBD1 (5 bases). Germline CDR1 reads MNHEY; CDR2 reads SVGAGI. V lost 6 bases to trimming and J lost 5 bases, with 13 bases between them. This CDR3 spans 13 amino acids. The CDR3 protein is CASRFSTVETQYF. In nucleotides, the CDR3 is TGTGCCAGCAGATTTTCGACAGTGGAGACCCAGTACTTC.

The chain recombines TRBV25-1 with TRBJ2-1, with 10 bases fitting TRBD1. From germline, CDR1 is MGHDK and CDR2 SYGVNS. The trim removed 6 bases at V and 8 bases at J, leaving 10 bases unmatched. The CDR3 loop spans 15 amino acids. CDR3 nucleotides: TGTGCCAGCAGCCCCGGGACAGGGGATTTCTATGAGCAGTTCTTC. It specifies CASSPGTGDFYEQFF. The entire variable domain, with the rest obtained from reference TRBV25-1 and TRBJ2-1, is as follows: EADIYQTPRYLVIGTGKKITLECSQTMGHDKMYWYQQDPGMELHLIHYSYGVNSTEKGDLSSESTVSRIRTEHFPLTLESARPSHTSQYLCASSPGTGDFYEQFFGPGTRLTVL.

The gene calls are TRBV5-1 and TRBJ1-1; D perhaps matches TRBD1 (6 bases). Trimming cost V 4 bases and J 0 bases, with 13 bases left between them. The CDR3 is 15 amino acids. The germline V gene encodes CDR1 SGHRS and CDR2 YFSETQ. The CDR3 is CASSLTGKVNTEAFF. The CDR3 DNA is TGCGCCAGCAGCCTAACAGGGAAAGTGAACACTGAAGCTTTCTTT.

V and J are TRBV2 and TRBJ1-1; no clear D. CDR3 length equals 14 residues. Trimming took 4 bases from V and 3 from J, leaving 12 bases between them. In germline, CDR1 is SNHLY, CDR2 FYNNEI. CDR3 sequence (DNA): TGTGCCAGCAGTGGGGGAGGTTTTGACACTGAAGCTTTCTTT. Its translation is CASSGGGFDTEAFF.

The chain carries TRBV3-1 (or the pseudogene TRBV3-2) and TRBJ1-5; D is ambiguous. V shed 0 bases and J shed 7 bases, with 10 bases lying between them. CDR3 length equals 14 residues. Per germline, CDR1 LGHDT and CDR2 YNNKEL (reference sequence). The CDR3 DNA reads as TGTGCCAGCAGCCAAGATCTCGAGGCCCAGCCCCAGCATTTT. Encoded protein: CASSQDLEAQPQHF.

The chain joins TRBV6-5 to TRBJ1-6; TRBD1 matches at 11 bases. Germline assignment: CDR1 MNHEY and CDR2 SVGAGI. CDR3 length: 15 amino acids. J gave up 10 bases and V 6 bases, and 8 bases lay outside the gene matches. CDR3 protein: CASSLGQGALSPLHF. The CDR3 nucleotides are TGTGCCAGCAGCCTAGGACAGGGGGCATTGTCACCCCTCCACTTT.

This CDR3 is CASSLAYYGYTF. The DNA of the CDR3 is TGTGCCAGTAGTTTGGCTTACTATGGCTACACCTTC. This chain connects TRBV19 to TRBJ1-2; no reliable D call. CDR1 and CDR2 (germline): LNHDA, SQIVND (reference sequence). This CDR3 has 12 residues. V lost 5 bases, J lost 3 bases, and 7 bases lay in between.

This clone was detected a few times. The CDR3 loop reads CASSSGQEYQPQHF. CDR3 nucleotides: TGTGCCAGCTCATCAGGACAGGAATATCAGCCCCAGCATTTT. V is TRBV18 and J is TRBJ1-5; 7 bases line up with TRBD1. The CDR3 covers 14 residues. V lost 5 bases to trimming and J lost 5 bases; unmatched junction nucleotides: 6. Germline V gene lookup returns CDR1 KGHSH and CDR2 LQKENI.

The V call is TRBV28, the J call TRBJ1-6; no reliable D call. There are 16 residues in the CDR3. The germline V gene has CDR1 MDHEN and CDR2 SYDVKM. Deletions cut 4 bases from V and 4 bases from J, with 14 bases between. The CDR3 sequence: CASSSPEEEYNSPLHF. The CDR3 region has the DNA TGTGCCAGCAGTTCCCCCGAAGAAGAGTATAATTCACCCCTCCACTTT.